The entry that follows covers one TCR beta chain sequence. Approximately 90 million PBMCs went into genomic DNA for unsorted samples. Using immunoSEQ multiplex PCR, the repertoire was profiled, and TCRdb retains in-frame clones only, with some absent. Of 500,000 to 650,000 clones listed, around 77% are singletons. This sample is drawn from a study of shared clonotypes between healthy human individuals. The sequence was collected from a woman aged 40-49 years in good health. Some clones in this sample may be carry-over from other donors' samples. Specimen: PBMCs.

The CDR3 DNA reads TGTGCCAGCAGCCAGGTGGGGTGGGTTGAGGAAGGCAAAAACATTCAGTACTTC. It specifies CASSQVGWVEEGKNIQYF. The chain employs TRBV7-8 and TRBJ2-4; D is unresolved. In germline, CDR1 is SGHVS, CDR2 FQNEAQ. This CDR3 contains 18 residues. V gave up 5 bases and J gave up 3 bases, with 23 bases separating them.